Below, 19 T cell receptor beta chains from the same sample are listed, as sequenced in a study of chemoradiotherapy in HPV16-positive cancers. The protocol was immunoSEQ multiplex PCR, while the TCRdb copy is restricted to in-frame clones and leaves out a portion. The sample records about 9,200 clones, around 80% being singletons. The sample here was tumor tissue, taken from a patient who underwent chemoradiotherapy. These TCRs come from a human donor with HPV-associated anogenital cancer.

The chain carries TRBV5-1 and TRBJ2-3, with 8 bases aligning to TRBD2. This CDR3 has 15 residues. The V gene end was trimmed by 5 bases and the J gene end by 0 bases; junction bases not matched to a gene: 5. Looked up from germline, CDR1 is SGHRS and CDR2 is YFSETQ. CDR3 protein: CASRAGDLSTDTQYF. DNA for the CDR3: TGCGCCAGCAGAGCGGGGGACCTTAGCACAGATACGCAGTATTTT.

The rearrangement uses TRBV28 and TRBJ2-1, with 7 bases aligning to TRBD2. CDR3 length: 16 amino acids. Trimming removed 7 bases from V and 0 bases from J; junction bases left unmatched: 9. Germline CDR1 MDHEN, CDR2 SYDVKM. CDR3: CASIKWGGSSYNEQFF. CDR3 DNA: TGTGCCAGCATCAAATGGGGGGGTAGCTCCTACAATGAGCAGTTCTTC.

The rearrangement uses TRBV28 and TRBJ2-7, with 9 bases aligning to TRBD2. This CDR3 contains 13 residues. After removal of 8 bases from V and 13 bases from J, the junction contained 15 bases not matched to a gene. Germline V gives CDR1 MDHEN, CDR2 SYDVKM. The CDR3 loop reads CASFPGGAGGLYV. CDR3 in DNA: TGTGCCAGCTTCCCGGGAGGAGCGGGGGGTCTATACGTC.

This chain uses TRBV5-1 with TRBJ2-3; D gene unclear. Trimming shortened V by 4 bases and J by 2 bases, and 8 bases separated the two germline ends. CDR3 length: 13 residues. CDR1 is SGHRS and CDR2 is YFSETQ in the germline V gene. The CDR3 sequence: CASSDGSTDTQYF. The CDR3 bases are TGCGCCAGCAGCGACGGGTCCACAGATACGCAGTATTTT.

J is TRBJ2-3 and V is TRBV9, with 10 bases fitting TRBD2. Germline V gene lookup returns CDR1 SGDLS and CDR2 YYNGEE. With V trimmed by 0 bases and J by 0 bases, 7 bases remained unmatched. The CDR3 is 18 amino acids. CDR3 DNA: TGTGCCAGCAGCGTAGTCAGGACTAGCGGCCTTAGCACAGATACGCAGTATTTT. It translates to CASSVVRTSGLSTDTQYF.

This chain connects TRBV29-1 to TRBJ1-1; D call uncertain. This CDR3 is 12 amino acids long. The germline V gene has CDR1 SQVTM and CDR2 ANQGSEA. The V gene lost 5 bases and the J gene lost 1 base, with 8 bases spanning the gap. DNA of the CDR3: TGCAGCGTTTTCTTCCGGAACACTGAAGCTTTCTTT. It translates to CSVFFRNTEAFF.

The CDR3 DNA is TGTGCCAGCAGCTTTAAGGACCGGAGTGAAGCTTTCTTT. Protein sequence: CASSFKDRSEAFF. The chain couples TRBV7-2 to TRBJ1-1; no firm D call. V shed 3 bases and J shed 7 bases, with 12 bases lying between them. Germline V CDR1 and CDR2: SGHTA, FQGNSA. CDR3 size: 13 residues.

This clone was seen once. The V and J genes are TRBV6-1 and TRBJ1-1; D perhaps matches TRBD1 (6 bases). This CDR3 comprises 15 residues. V was trimmed by 0 bases and J by 1 base, leaving 9 bases between them. Per germline, CDR1 MNHNS and CDR2 SASEGT. CDR3 sequence: CASSEAGGQNTEAFF. The DNA for the CDR3 is TGTGCCAGCAGTGAAGCGGGGGGACAGAACACTGAAGCTTTCTTT.

The J gene is TRBJ1-3, the V gene TRBV29-1; D call uncertain. In germline, CDR1 is SQVTM, CDR2 ANQGSEA. The CDR3 has 13 residues. Trimming took 2 bases from V and 3 from J, leaving 8 bases between them. Here the CDR3 DNA reads TGCAGCGTTGAACCCGGGCGTGGAAACACCATATATTTT. This encodes CSVEPGRGNTIYF.

This clone came up a few times. The chain has TRBV2 and TRBJ1-5; a possible D gene is TRBD1 (5 bases). This CDR3 region has 14 residues. Trimming took off 9 bases at V and 6 bases at J, with 18 bases between the two ends. Germline V gene lookup returns CDR1 SNHLY and CDR2 FYNNEI. For the CDR3, the DNA is TGTGCCAGTCGGACGGGAGGGGTCGGTCAGCCCCAGCATTTT. It specifies CASRTGGVGQPQHF.

The rearrangement joins TRBV28 to TRBJ1-2; perhaps TRBD1 as D (6 bases). V was clipped by 6 bases and J by 2 bases, with 13 bases between them. The CDR3 extends over 14 amino acids. The V gene's germline CDR1 is MDHEN and CDR2 SYDVKM. CDR3 nucleotide sequence: TGTGCCAGCAGGCCCGAGGGGGGAAACTATGGCTACACCTTC. It encodes CASRPEGGNYGYTF.

This clone was counted between two and nine times. The chain employs TRBV28 and TRBJ1-3; D ambiguous. Deletions cut 5 bases from V and 5 bases from J, with 10 bases between. Germline loops: CDR1 MDHEN, CDR2 SYDVKM. CDR3 length: 13 amino acids. CDR3 residues: CASSLANRNTIYF. The CDR3 nucleotides read TGTGCCAGCAGTCTAGCCAATAGAAACACCATATATTTT.

This clone is a singleton in its sample. The chain joins TRBV6-4 to TRBJ2-3; 8 positions agree with TRBD2. V gave up 2 bases and J gave up 2 bases; unmatched junction bases: 3. Germline V gene sequence: CDR1 MRHNA, CDR2 SNTAGT. The CDR3 loop spans 15 amino acids. The CDR3 DNA reads as TGTGCCAGCAGTGACGGGACTAGGGCCACAGATACGCAGTATTTT. Translation gives CASSDGTRATDTQYF.

The CDR3: CASSQDVTWRKPEKLFF. CDR3 DNA sequence: TGCGCCAGCAGCCAAGACGTGACGTGGAGGAAACCCGAAAAACTGTTTTTT. The chain is built from TRBV4-3 and TRBJ1-4; no reliable D call. With 0 bases removed from V and 8 bases from J, the gap between germline ends came to 19 bases. Germline CDR1 and CDR2: LGHNA and YSLEER. CDR3 length equals 17 residues.

The chain links TRBV10-3 to TRBJ2-5; D uncertain. The J call is uncertain, as TRBJ2-7 better fits the DNA end. The CDR3 consists of 11 residues. The V gene's germline CDR1 is ENHRY and CDR2 SYGVKD. The CDR3 sequence: CAIGIVDEQYF. The CDR3 DNA is TGTGCCATCGGAATAGTGGACGAGCAGTACTTC.

V gene TRBV4-3 combines with J gene TRBJ2-1, with 9 nucleotides matching TRBD2. The CDR3 has 15 residues. V was pared by 0 bases and J by 3 bases, with 0 bases of the junction left unmatched. Per the germline V gene, CDR1 is LGHNA and CDR2 is YSLEER. CDR3 nucleotides: TGCGCCAGCAGCCAAGATAGCGGGAGCTACAATGAGCAGTTCTTC. Translation: CASSQDSGSYNEQFF.

This chain connects TRBV7-6 to TRBJ1-4, with D maybe TRBD1 (5 bases). The V gene lost 3 bases and the J gene lost 6 bases, with 11 bases spanning the gap. Germline CDR1 SGHVS, CDR2 FNYEAQ. The CDR3 totals 14 residues. The DNA for the CDR3 is TGTGCCAGCAGCTTCGGGGGTCACGATGAAAAACTGTTTTTT. Residues: CASSFGGHDEKLFF.

This clone appeared once. V gene TRBV15 combines with J gene TRBJ1-2, with a possible D match to TRBD1 (6 bases). The germline V gene encodes CDR1 LNHNV and CDR2 YYDKDF (reference sequence). The CDR3 has 13 amino acids. The V end was cut by 5 bases, the J end by 4 bases, with 11 bases between. DNA for the CDR3: TGTGCCACCAGCCCCCACAGGGTCTATGGCTACACCTTC. It specifies CATSPHRVYGYTF.

The J gene is TRBJ1-2, the V gene TRBV7-2; D uncertain. The CDR3 consists of 13 residues. Trimming left V 1 base short and J 3 bases short, with 6 bases between. The V gene's germline CDR1 is SGHTA and CDR2 FQGNSA. The CDR3 protein is CASSLGRYYGYTF. For the CDR3, the DNA is TGTGCCAGCAGCTTAGGACGGTACTATGGCTACACCTTC.